The 20 T cell receptor beta chains given below trace back to one sample, sequenced in a study of cytomegalovirus exposure and HLA in healthy donors (dated by TCRdb to about 2017). Receptor amplification or capture employed the immunoSEQ multiplex PCR assay. For the multiplex PCR, a mixture combining 60 forward primers for TCR Vbeta segments and 13 reverse primers for TCR Jbeta segments was used. This immuneACCESS table, as held by TCRdb, lists in-frame sequences with V and J called but not all clones. Of the missing ones, under half trace to an unresolved V gene in checked studies; the others have no known cause. This sample lists about 130,000 clones; 81% were detected once. The top ten clones comprise approximately 6% of the sample. Source material: PBMCs. These receptors all stem from a woman aged 40-49 years in good health and CMV-seropositive.

The chain couples TRBV7-9 to TRBJ1-1, with 10 nucleotides matching TRBD1. There are 15 residues in the CDR3. J gave up 4 bases and V 1 base, and 3 bases lay outside the gene matches. Germline assignment: CDR1 SEHNR and CDR2 FQNEAQ (reference sequence). The CDR3 reads CASSLGTGGSTEAFF. Here the CDR3 DNA reads TGTGCCAGCAGCTTAGGGACAGGGGGTTCCACTGAAGCTTTCTTT.

The rearrangement joins TRBV10-1 to TRBJ2-7; the D gene is possibly TRBD1 (6 bases). Germline V gives CDR1 WNHNN, CDR2 SYGVQD (reference sequence). The length of the CDR3 is 14 residues. Trimming removed 5 bases at V and 3 bases at J, with 14 bases between. This CDR3 is CASSLSGDVYEQYF. For the CDR3, the DNA is TGCGCCAGCAGTTTGTCAGGGGACGTCTACGAGCAGTACTTC.

The chain links TRBV18 to TRBJ2-7; no firm D call. CDR3 size: 14 residues. Per germline, CDR1 KGHSH and CDR2 LQKENI. Between the trimmed V and J ends, which lost 6 bases and 3 bases, there was a span of 15 bases. The CDR3 nucleotides are TGTGCCAGCTCTCCTAGGTCCGATGGCTACGAGCAGTACTTC. This encodes CASSPRSDGYEQYF.

Regarding this clone: An end of the junction does not agree with germline; a read error may underlie this. The genes are TRBV7-9 and TRBJ2-6; no clear D gene. CDR3 length: 12 amino acids. Germline values: CDR1 SEHNR, CDR2 FQNEAQ (reference sequence). CDR3 amino acids: CASSSRANVLTF. As DNA, the CDR3 is TGTGCCAGCAGCTCTCGGGCCAACGTCCTGACTTTC.

The genes are TRBV5-1 and TRBJ2-1, with D tentatively TRBD2 (5 bases). The germline V gene has CDR1 SGHRS and CDR2 YFSETQ. CDR3 length: 16 residues. Deletions cut 0 bases from V and 1 base from J, with 11 bases between. CDR3 coding DNA: TGCGCCAGCAGCTTGGATGAGGGTTCATCCTACAATGAGCAGTTCTTC. Protein sequence: CASSLDEGSSYNEQFF.

The J gene is TRBJ2-7, the V gene TRBV5-1, with 11 bases identical to TRBD2. In germline, CDR1 is SGHRS, CDR2 YFSETQ. The CDR3 contains 15 residues. Losses at the gene ends were 4 bases for V and 2 bases for J; bases not matched to a gene: 5. The chain's CDR3 is CASSAGLADPYEQYF. The CDR3, as DNA: TGCGCCAGCAGCGCGGGACTAGCGGACCCCTACGAGCAGTACTTC.

This rearrangement joins TRBV6-1 to TRBJ2-2; 8 nucleotides line up with TRBD1. Germline V gene lookup returns CDR1 MNHNS and CDR2 SASEGT. This CDR3 contains 15 residues. V lost 6 bases and J lost 2; bases outside the gene matches: 5. CDR3 sequence (DNA): TGTGCCAGCAGAAGAGACAGGGGCAACACCGGGGAGCTGTTTTTT. Protein: CASRRDRGNTGELFF.

A few counts support this clone. The rearrangement joins TRBV5-1 to TRBJ2-2; TRBD2 matches 8 bases. The CDR3 loop spans 16 amino acids. Germline assignment: CDR1 SGHRS and CDR2 YFSETQ. Trimming at V came to 1 base and at J to 1 base, leaving 3 bases not matched to a gene. The CDR3 DNA sequence: TGCGCCAGCAGCTTGACTAGCGGAATGAACACCGGGGAGCTGTTTTTT. Translation: CASSLTSGMNTGELFF.

The chain links TRBV29-1 to TRBJ1-3; 7 bases are shared with TRBD1. The V and J ends lost 7 bases and 4 bases, in that order; junction bases with no gene match: 13. From germline, CDR1 is SQVTM and CDR2 ANQGSEA. This CDR3 spans 15 amino acids. CDR3 coding DNA: TGCAGCGCTGGGGGCGGACAGGCGCCGGGAAACACCATATATTTT. This encodes CSAGGGQAPGNTIYF.

The V and J genes are TRBV15 and TRBJ1-2, with a possible D match to TRBD1 (5 bases). Per the germline V gene, CDR1 is LNHNV and CDR2 is YYDKDF (reference sequence). The CDR3 runs to 15 residues. V gave up 0 bases and J gave up 4 bases, with 12 bases separating them. The CDR3 loop is CATSRDQDIVYGYTF. The CDR3 DNA is TGTGCCACCAGCAGAGATCAGGACATTGTCTATGGCTACACCTTC.

The rearrangement joins TRBV6-4 to TRBJ1-5; no clear D. Germline CDR1 reads MRHNA; CDR2 reads SNTAGT. Trimming removed 7 bases at V and 4 bases at J, with 5 bases between. This CDR3 has 11 amino acids. The CDR3 DNA follows: TGTGCCAGCAACGGGAATCAGCCCCAGCATTTT. This codes for CASNGNQPQHF.

The gene calls are TRBV27 and TRBJ2-2; the D is unclear. CDR3 length: 12 residues. V gave up 6 bases and J gave up 4 bases, with 6 bases separating them. The germline CDR1 and CDR2 sequences are MNHEY and SMNVEV (reference sequence). The CDR3 is CASSKITGELFF. Written as DNA, the CDR3 is TGTGCCAGCAGCAAAATCACCGGGGAGCTGTTTTTT.

The chain employs TRBV29-1 and TRBJ2-5, with TRBD1 identical over 8 bases. With the DNA end fitting TRBJ2-7 better, the J assignment may be wrong. CDR1 and CDR2 (germline): SQVTM, ANQGSEA. The CDR3 extends over 12 amino acids. CDR3 sequence: CSAGQGLYEQYF. DNA of the CDR3: TGCAGCGCCGGACAGGGACTCTACGAGCAGTACTTC.

The rearrangement links TRBV19 to TRBJ1-2; 10 nucleotides match TRBD1. The germline V gene has CDR1 LNHDA and CDR2 SQIVND (reference sequence). The CDR3 contains 12 residues. Trimming took 10 bases from V and 8 from J; bases not matched to a gene: 7. This CDR3 reads CATWTGGGGYTF. DNA of the CDR3: TGTGCCACCTGGACAGGGGGTGGCGGCTACACCTTC.

The chain carries TRBV7-2 and TRBJ2-1; TRBD2 matches 9 bases. Germline V CDR1 and CDR2: SGHTA, FQGNSA. After removal of 5 bases from V and 7 bases from J, the junction contained 9 bases not matched to a gene. This CDR3 has 15 residues. CDR3 nucleotide sequence: TGTGCCAGCAGCGGGTGGCGGGAGGGCAGAAATGAGCAGTTCTTC. It yields the protein CASSGWREGRNEQFF. The entire variable domain, with the rest obtained from reference TRBV7-2 and TRBJ2-1, is as follows: GAGVSQSPSNKVTEKGKDVELRCDPISGHTALYWYRQSLGQGLEFLIYFQGNSAPDKSGLPSDRFSAERTGGSVSTLTIQRTQQEDSAVYLCASSGWREGRNEQFFGPGTRLTVL.

The chain couples TRBV2 to TRBJ1-2; D is unresolved. CDR3 length: 14 residues. The germline CDR1 and CDR2 sequences are SNHLY and FYNNEI. V was shortened by 4 bases and J by 6 bases, with 15 bases between the two germline ends. In nucleotides, the CDR3 is TGTGCCAGCAGTGTTGGAGCAGCTTTGGATGGCTACACCTTC. Translating it yields CASSVGAALDGYTF.

This clone was observed a few times. This sequence joins TRBV7-9 and TRBJ1-3; tentatively, D is TRBD1 (6 bases). CDR1 and CDR2 (germline): SEHNR, FQNEAQ (reference sequence). The V end lost 4 bases, the J end lost 0 bases, and 10 bases lay between the germline ends. The CDR3 has 15 amino acids. The CDR3 region is CASSYQQGSGNTIYF. CDR3 in DNA: TGTGCCAGCAGCTACCAACAGGGCTCTGGAAACACCATATATTTT.

The chain is built from TRBV19 and TRBJ1-1; TRBD1 is a possible D gene (6 bases). The CDR3 runs 16 residues. CDR1 and CDR2 from the germline V gene are LNHDA and SQIVND (reference sequence). Trimming cost V 8 bases and J 1 base, with 20 bases left between them. Here the CDR3 DNA reads TGTGCCAGTCTTCAGGGGAGGGTGGACAAGAACACTGAAGCTTTCTTT. It translates to CASLQGRVDKNTEAFF.

The V gene is TRBV28, the J gene TRBJ2-7; D possibly corresponds to TRBD2 (7 bases). V lost 7 bases, J lost 3 bases, and 13 bases lay in between. Germline CDR1 MDHEN, CDR2 SYDVKM. This CDR3 has 13 amino acids. CDR3 loop: CASKGGGNYEQYF. In DNA, the CDR3 is TGTGCCAGCAAAGGGGGGGGAAACTACGAGCAGTACTTC.

This chain links TRBV7-9 with TRBJ1-2; 11 bases align to TRBD1. The V and J ends lost 1 base and 6 bases, in that order; junction bases with no gene match: 1. The CDR3 totals 14 residues. The V gene's germline CDR1 is SEHNR and CDR2 FQNEAQ (reference sequence). DNA of the CDR3: TGTGCCAGCAGCTTAGAGGACAGGGGGCATGGCTACACCTTC. Translated, it gives CASSLEDRGHGYTF.